The sequence of this T cell receptor (beta chain) was determined in a study of tumor-infiltrating lymphocytes in localized non-small cell lung cancer. For the study at large: Resected tumor was paired with non-adjacent uninvolved lung from the same patient.

Only in-frame clones appear in the TCRdb table, and some are missing; sequencing was by immunoSEQ multiplex PCR. The data contain about 16,000 clones, around 75% of them singletons. As for this clone: Its antigen remains unknown.

CDR1 and CDR2 (germline): SEHNR, FQNEAQ (reference sequence). The CDR3 totals 16 residues. Trimming took 4 bases from V and 1 from J, leaving 16 bases between them. Study-wide findings and caveats: Compared with uninvolved lung, tumors showed higher T cell infiltration by TCRbeta sequencing. TCR sequencing covered a subset of patients with enough tissue. No link was found between tumor T-cell fraction and recurrence-free survival.

The sequence came from a human donor with non-small cell lung cancer. The chain employs TRBV7-9 and TRBJ1-2; D perhaps matches TRBD1 (5 bases). Sequencing input: lung tumor tissue. In DNA, the CDR3 is TGTGCCAGCAGCTCCGGCTCTGACAGTCTTAACTATGGCTACACCTTC. This translates into CASSSGSDSLNYGYTF.